This section outlines one TCR beta chain sequence together with its context. Its antigen is still unknown. CDR1 and CDR2 (germline): MNHNY, SVGAGI (reference sequence). V was shortened by 2 bases and J by 1 base, with 6 bases between the two germline ends. The CDR3 is made up of 14 amino acids. This sample stems from a study of cytomegalovirus exposure and HLA in healthy donors. Study-wide points: Reportedly, cytomegalovirus status was diagnosed with high sensitivity and specificity. Fewer N-insertions than the roughly 670-donor mean were reportedly shown by an Asian-associated ancestry cluster in a later analysis.

The PCR used 60 Vbeta and 13 Jbeta primers. Libraries were prepared by immunoSEQ multiplex PCR; TCRdb keeps only in-frame clonotypes and omits some of them. The sample shows about 61,000 clones, about 89% of them seen only once. The chain has TRBV6-6 and TRBJ1-3; maybe TRBD1 (5 bases). The sequence derives from a man aged 25 to 40 in good health and CMV-seropositive. What was sequenced was PBMCs. CDR3 nucleotides: TGTGCCAGCAGTTACACAGGTTCTGGAAACACCATATATTTT. This sequence encodes CASSYTGSGNTIYF.